This TCR beta chain was obtained from a study of cytomegalovirus exposure and HLA in healthy donors. Study-wide points: In a later analysis, parvovirus B19, influenza, CMV and Epstein-Barr virus appeared linked to several top co-occurrence clusters. Most observed TCR sequences were rare, whereas some public TCRs were detected in many donors. An Asian-associated ancestry cluster reportedly showed fewer N-insertions than the approximately 660-donor mean in a later analysis.

CDR1 is SQVTM, CDR2 ANQGSEA, per germline. There are 14 residues in the CDR3. The germline V and J ends were trimmed by 8 bases and 2 bases, with 16 bases remaining between them. A word on this clone: Its antigen is currently unknown.

60 Vbeta and 13 Jbeta primers were used in PCR. Clones were read by immunoSEQ multiplex PCR, and TCRdb kept only the in-frame ones, dropping some. The sample holds some 70,000 clones, approximately 70% seen once. This sequence originates from a male donor in good health and CMV-seropositive. The chain carries TRBV29-1 and TRBJ1-5; unclear D gene. The sequencing sample was made of PBMCs. CDR3 bases: TGCAGCATCGCGGAAGGAAATGGCAATCAGCCCCAGCATTTT. This codes for CSIAEGNGNQPQHF.